This T cell receptor (beta chain) originates from a study of T-cell reconstitution after alpha-beta-depleted transplantation in children. A TCRbeta library incorporating unique molecular identifiers was prepared. TCRdb reprocessed the PCR reads via MiXCR and lists one record per CDR3 protein. Counted here are roughly 610,000 distinct CDR3 sequences, about 10% occurring once; the ten biggest clones make up about 4.2%. This CDR3 is 14 amino acids long. CDR1 and CDR2 from the germline V gene are MNHNS and SASEGT. Between the trimmed V and J ends, which lost 7 bases and 5 bases, there was a span of 17 bases.

The TCR was taken from a human donor who donated a stem cell graft to a child with acute myeloid leukemia. Sequencing was performed on PBMCs from the stem cell graft donor, taken from the stem cell graft. This chain joins TRBV6-1 and TRBJ1-1; possible D gene TRBD1, 5 bases. CDR3 bases: TGTGCCAGCAAATCCCAGGGAAGGGAGACTGAAGCTTTCTTT. Its protein product is CASKSQGRETEAFF.